The source of this T cell receptor beta chain is a study of cytomegalovirus exposure and HLA in healthy donors. The study, taken as a whole, reports: Many donors carried some public TCRs, although rarity characterized most TCR sequences. Follow-up analysis seemed to connect common viral pathogens with several of the most significant clusters identified. Confirmation was obtained in vitro that a few CMV-associated chains are specific for CMV antigens.

The PCR was carried out with 60 Vbeta primers and 13 Jbeta primers. Here immunoSEQ multiplex PCR was the method, and the copy in TCRdb shows in-frame clones only, minus some. The data show about 160,000 clones, roughly 76% seen once. The CDR3 spans 13 residues. Trimming cost V 0 bases and J 5 bases, with 8 bases left between them. From germline, CDR1 is SGHDT and CDR2 YYEEEE. About this clone itself: Its matching antigen is unknown.

The chain has TRBV5-6 and TRBJ1-1; D remains ambiguous. The sample consisted of PBMCs. The sequence came from a woman aged 50 to 60 in good health and CMV-seronegative. DNA of the CDR3: TGTGCCAGCAGCTTGGTGACATGGACTGAAGCTTTCTTT. This encodes CASSLVTWTEAFF.